Following are 4 T cell receptor beta chains from one sample sequenced in a study of shared clonotypes between healthy human individuals (dated by TCRdb to between 2020 and 2021). CD8 naive samples were obtained by positive selection for CCR7 among CD45RO-negative cells, yielding a CD45RA+CCR7+ population from which TemRA cells were excluded. The library was built by means of the immunoSEQ multiplex PCR assay. Not all clones reach the TCRdb copy of this immuneACCESS table, which keeps in-frame sequences only. Checked studies attribute under half of the gap to unresolved V genes and leave the rest unexplained. For this sample there are about 2 million clones; about 94% appear just once. 0.9% to 1.3% of the sample belongs to the ten largest clones. The sample consisted of naive CD8+ T cells sorted from blood. The cell subset or site label corresponds to: CD45RA+CCR7+. These receptors came from a man younger than 35 in good health.

The J gene is TRBJ2-7, the V gene TRBV27; D is perhaps TRBD2 (5 bases). This CDR3 region has 12 residues. V was pared by 8 bases and J by 4 bases, with 12 bases between. Germline loops: CDR1 MNHEY, CDR2 SMNVEV (reference sequence). CDR3 in amino acids: CASGIGMYEQYF. CDR3 bases: TGTGCCAGCGGGATCGGGATGTACGAGCAGTACTTC.

The gene calls are TRBV4-3 and TRBJ2-4; 8 bases are shared with TRBD2. V lost 2 bases and J lost 7; bases outside the gene matches: 16. CDR1 is LGHNA and CDR2 is YSLEER in the germline V gene. This CDR3 is built from 18 residues. CDR3 coding DNA: TGCGCCAGCAGCCAAAAATGGCAGGGTCCAAGCGGGAGCAACATTCAGTACTTC. Its translation: CASSQKWQGPSGSNIQYF.

The sample holds one count of this clone. This chain links TRBV29-1 with TRBJ2-1; weak D call: TRBD2 (6 bases). The V end was cut by 6 bases, the J end by 6 bases, with 15 bases between. The germline CDR1 and CDR2 sequences are SQVTM and ANQGSEA. The CDR3 totals 13 residues. CDR3 coding DNA: TGCAGCGTCGTGGGACTCTTGGGCAATGAGCAGTTCTTC. It yields the protein CSVVGLLGNEQFF.

Notes on this clone: A junction end diverges from the germline sequence, so it may reflect a read error. V and J are TRBV7-7 and TRBJ2-3, with 8 nucleotides matching TRBD2. The CDR3 runs 15 residues. The germline V gene has CDR1 SSHAT and CDR2 FNYEAQ (reference sequence). The CDR3, as DNA: TGTGCTAGCAGCTTAATTAGCGGGGGCACAGATACGCAGTATTTT. As protein: CASSLISGGTDTQYF. Using reference TRBV7-7 and TRBJ2-3 for the parts outside the CDR3, the full variable domain is GAGVSQSPRYKVTKRGQDVTLRCDPISSHATLYWYQQALGQGPEFLTYFNYEAQPDKSGLPSDRFSAERPEGSISTLTIQRTEQRDSAMYRCASSLISGGTDTQYFGPGTRLTVL.